This TCR beta chain appears in the sequencing data of a study of cytomegalovirus exposure and HLA in healthy donors. This CDR3 has 12 amino acids. V lost 4 bases to trimming and J lost 7 bases, with 10 bases between them. Germline values: CDR1 SQVTM, CDR2 ANQGSEA. Healthy bone marrow donors made up the donors. PCR primers comprised 60 Vbeta and 13 Jbeta primers. Original processing notes: Later work found 80 million to 85 million unique TCR beta chains, with about 10 million shared. This table comes from immunoSEQ multiplex PCR, and its TCRdb copy is limited to in-frame clones, with some not included. From that table come the V and J calls and clone size; the DNA was used to work out D and trimming. The data hold some 200,000 clones, with 65% to 85% observed a single time.

The sample comprised PBMCs. The sequence derives from a female donor in good health and CMV-seronegative. The rearrangement joins TRBV29-1 to TRBJ2-2, with D uncertain. CDR3 in DNA: TGCAGCGTTGCCCCATCAAACGGGGAGCTGTTTTTT. Translating it yields CSVAPSNGELFF.